Each of the 24 T cell receptor beta chains below was sequenced from the same sample in a study of cytomegalovirus exposure and HLA in healthy donors. Repertoires were generated with immunoSEQ multiplex PCR, while TCRdb's copy carries only in-frame clones and drops some. The sample holds 100,000 to 150,000 clones; around 96% are singletons and the top ten take 1.5% to 2%. Sample: PBMCs. The source of these receptors is a young man in good health and CMV-seronegative.

The J gene is TRBJ2-3, the V gene TRBV29-1, with 7 bases matching TRBD2. The germline V gene has CDR1 SQVTM and CDR2 ANQGSEA. The CDR3 extends over 13 amino acids. V was clipped by 4 bases and J by 0 bases; unmatched bases: 1. This CDR3 reads CSVGGGSTDTQYF. For the CDR3, the DNA is TGCAGCGTTGGCGGGGGTAGCACAGATACGCAGTATTTT.

V usage is TRBV28 and J usage is TRBJ2-1; D is undetermined. Germline CDR1 MDHEN, CDR2 SYDVKM. V lost 6 bases, J lost 0 bases, and 15 bases lay in between. This CDR3 spans 16 amino acids. As DNA, the CDR3 is TGTGCCAGCAGCAAACTTGACTGGAGCTCCTACAATGAGCAGTTCTTC. It yields the protein CASSKLDWSSYNEQFF.

The chain joins TRBV5-1 to TRBJ2-7; D possibly corresponds to TRBD1 (6 bases). V dropped 7 bases and J dropped 3 bases, with 17 bases sitting between them. Germline V gene lookup returns CDR1 SGHRS and CDR2 YFSETQ. This CDR3 has 14 amino acids. The CDR3, as DNA: TGCGCCAGCGGGGCCGGGACAAACGACTACGAGCAGTACTTC. Protein sequence: CASGAGTNDYEQYF.

CDR3 residues: CSVEDRREGAFF. The CDR3 DNA sequence: TGCAGCGTTGAAGACAGGCGGGAGGGAGCTTTCTTT. V and J are TRBV29-1 and TRBJ1-1; D is ambiguous. Germline-derived CDR1 and CDR2 are SQVTM and ANQGSEA. This CDR3 is 12 amino acids long. The V end was cut by 0 bases, the J end by 10 bases, with 12 bases between.

The chain employs TRBV29-1 and TRBJ1-1; tentative D call: TRBD1 (5 bases). Looked up from germline, CDR1 is SQVTM and CDR2 is ANQGSEA. Trimming pared 7 bases from V and 4 bases from J, leaving 16 bases between. There are 13 residues in the CDR3. CDR3 DNA: TGCAGCGCCGGGGGGGAAATAGGCACTGAAGCTTTCTTT. It is translated as CSAGGEIGTEAFF. Full variable domain (outside the CDR3, taken from reference TRBV29-1 and TRBJ1-1): SAVISQKPSRDICQRGTSLTIQCQVDSQVTMMFWYRQQPGQSLTLIATANQGSEATYESGFVIDKFPISRPNLTFSTLTVSNMSPEDSSIYLCSAGGEIGTEAFFGQGTRLTVV.

The chain's CDR3 is CASSLGQGGEQYF. DNA of the CDR3: TGTGCCAGCAGTTTGGGTCAGGGGGGCGAGCAGTACTTC. This chain connects TRBV27 to TRBJ2-7; a possible D gene is TRBD1 (7 bases). The CDR3 consists of 13 residues. Trimming took 3 bases from V and 6 from J, leaving 12 bases between them. CDR1 MNHEY and CDR2 SMNVEV come from the germline V gene (reference sequence).

V usage is TRBV2 and J usage is TRBJ2-2; 14 bases map to TRBD2. The CDR3 runs 15 residues. CDR1 is SNHLY, CDR2 FYNNEI, per germline. V gave up 4 bases and J gave up 7 bases; unmatched junction bases: 2. The CDR3 DNA follows: TGTGCCAGCAGTGGACTAGCGGGAGGGATCGGGGAGCTGTTTTTT. This codes for CASSGLAGGIGELFF.

The chain employs TRBV6-4 and TRBJ2-1, with TRBD2 as a possible D gene (6 bases). V gave up 4 bases and J gave up 8 bases, with 15 bases separating them. Germline V gene sequence: CDR1 MRHNA, CDR2 SNTAGT. The CDR3 has 14 residues. The CDR3 DNA reads TGTGCCAGCAGTGCCGACGGGAGATCCCATGAGCAGTTCTTC. Translated: CASSADGRSHEQFF.

V and J are TRBV30 and TRBJ2-7; D is perhaps TRBD1 (6 bases). Germline V lookup: CDR1 GTSNPN, CDR2 SVGIG (reference sequence). This CDR3 has 12 residues. V gave up 4 bases and J gave up 7 bases, with 14 bases separating them. CDR3 nucleotide sequence: TGTGCCTGGAAGGGGGTAGCGAGTGAGCAGTACTTC. Protein product: CAWKGVASEQYF.

This chain's CDR3 is CASSRGQGRNTIYF. The CDR3 region has the DNA TGTGCCAGCAGCAGGGGACAGGGGAGAAACACCATATATTTT. The chain uses TRBV28 and TRBJ1-3; TRBD1 matches at 10 bases. Germline V gene lookup returns CDR1 MDHEN and CDR2 SYDVKM. Trimming cost V 6 bases and J 5 bases; bases outside gene matches: 4. This CDR3 contains 14 residues.

This chain joins TRBV2 and TRBJ2-5; 7 bases map to TRBD2. This CDR3 has 14 amino acids. Trimming at V came to 4 bases and at J to 5 bases, leaving 7 bases not matched to a gene. CDR1 SNHLY and CDR2 FYNNEI come from the germline V gene. CDR3 DNA sequence: TGTGCCAGCAGTGGGGAGGGAGTTCGGGAGACCCAGTACTTC. It encodes CASSGEGVRETQYF.

The V and J genes are TRBV28 and TRBJ2-1, with 8 bases identical to TRBD2. The V gene's germline CDR1 is MDHEN and CDR2 SYDVKM. The CDR3 has 16 residues. V lost 6 bases to trimming and J lost 0 bases; unmatched junction nucleotides: 7. The CDR3 reads CASRLLADLSYNEQFF. CDR3 sequence (DNA): TGTGCCAGCAGGTTACTAGCGGATCTCTCCTACAATGAGCAGTTCTTC. The full variable domain, in which reference TRBV28 and TRBJ2-1 provide the parts outside the CDR3, is DVKVTQSSRYLVKRTGEKVFLECVQDMDHENMFWYRQDPGLGLRLIYFSYDVKMKEKGDIPEGYSVSREKKERFSLILESASTNQTSMYLCASRLLADLSYNEQFFGPGTRLTVL.

The rearrangement links TRBV29-1 to TRBJ1-5; a weak D match, TRBD1 (6 bases). Germline CDR1 is SQVTM and CDR2 is ANQGSEA. The CDR3 covers 14 residues. V lost 7 bases, J lost 0 bases, and 13 bases lay in between. The DNA of the CDR3 is TGCAGCGCTAGAACAGGGAATAGCAATCAGCCCCAGCATTTT. It yields the protein CSARTGNSNQPQHF.

V and J are TRBV28 and TRBJ1-3; D uncertain. Germline V gene sequence: CDR1 MDHEN, CDR2 SYDVKM. The germline V and J ends were trimmed by 1 base and 0 bases, with 4 bases remaining between them. The CDR3 is made up of 14 amino acids. CDR3 region: CASSLSSSGNTIYF. CDR3 coding DNA: TGTGCCAGCAGTTTATCGTCCTCTGGAAACACCATATATTTT.

V is TRBV7-7 and J is TRBJ1-3, with D possibly matching TRBD1 (5 bases). The CDR3 is 15 residues long. V shed 5 bases and J shed 8 bases, with 19 bases lying between them. Per the germline V gene, CDR1 is SSHAT and CDR2 is FNYEAQ (reference sequence). This CDR3 is CASSPGAASGDTIYF. DNA for the CDR3: TGTGCCAGCAGCCCCGGCGCCGCCTCGGGGGACACCATATATTTT.

The genes are TRBV29-1 and TRBJ2-3; TRBD1 matches 10 bases. Germline trimming cut 5 bases from V and 1 base from J; bases unmatched to any gene: 12. This CDR3 comprises 17 residues. Germline V lookup: CDR1 SQVTM, CDR2 ANQGSEA. This CDR3 is CSVRWGTGALGTDTQYF. Written as DNA, the CDR3 is TGCAGCGTTCGATGGGGGACAGGGGCGCTGGGCACAGATACGCAGTATTTT.

This clone was picked up one time. This chain connects TRBV5-1 to TRBJ2-7; D perhaps matches TRBD1 (6 bases). Germline lookup yields CDR1 SGHRS and CDR2 YFSETQ. There are 12 residues in the CDR3. The V and J ends lost 4 bases and 7 bases respectively, with 12 bases between them. The CDR3 here is CASSPGTPEQYF. CDR3 bases: TGCGCCAGCAGCCCCGGGACACCGGAGCAGTACTTC.

J is TRBJ2-7 and V is TRBV28; weak D call: TRBD1 (5 bases). The CDR3 runs 14 residues. Per germline, CDR1 MDHEN and CDR2 SYDVKM. Trimming stripped 5 bases from V and 3 bases from J, with 14 bases between. The CDR3 here is CASSPSQGYYEQYF. The DNA of the CDR3 is TGTGCCAGCAGTCCCAGCCAGGGATACTACGAGCAGTACTTC.

The CDR3 spells CASSYETSGEQYF. The CDR3, as DNA: TGTGCCAGCAGTTACGAGACTAGCGGGGAGCAGTACTTC. This chain uses TRBV6-5 with TRBJ2-7, with 10 bases fitting TRBD2. This CDR3 contains 13 residues. The germline V gene has CDR1 MNHEY and CDR2 SVGAGI. The V segment lost 2 bases and the J segment 7 bases; nucleotides outside the gene matches: 2.

This rearrangement joins TRBV27 to TRBJ1-2; D not certain. CDR1 is MNHEY and CDR2 is SMNVEV in the germline V gene (reference sequence). The CDR3 has 11 residues. V gave up 6 bases and J gave up 6 bases, with 8 bases separating them. The CDR3 loop reads CASSPTHGYTF. The CDR3 DNA sequence: TGTGCCAGCAGCCCTACGCATGGCTACACCTTC.

The V gene is TRBV29-1, the J gene TRBJ2-2; TRBD2 matches at 7 bases. This CDR3 has 14 amino acids. The trim removed 4 bases at V and 6 bases at J, leaving 8 bases unmatched. The V gene's germline CDR1 is SQVTM and CDR2 ANQGSEA. The CDR3 bases are TGCAGCGTTGGCCCGGGAGGCCGGGCCGGGGAGCTGTTTTTT. It yields the protein CSVGPGGRAGELFF.

This clone occurred once. The genes are TRBV11-2 and TRBJ2-2, with 7 positions matching TRBD1. V lost 5 bases to trimming and J lost 3 bases; unmatched junction nucleotides: 9. The CDR3 is 16 amino acids. Germline-derived CDR1 and CDR2 are SGHAT and FQNNGV. The CDR3 sequence is CASSTQTGYDTGELFF. The DNA for the CDR3 is TGTGCCAGCAGCACCCAGACAGGGTATGACACCGGGGAGCTGTTTTTT.

Only one count was recorded for this clone. The rearrangement joins TRBV6-1 to TRBJ1-1; D is unclear. The germline CDR1 and CDR2 sequences are MNHNS and SASEGT. The CDR3 is made up of 13 amino acids. Trimming cost V 7 bases and J 1 base, with 10 bases left between them. CDR3 sequence: CASIDTANTEAFF. Written as DNA, the CDR3 is TGTGCCAGCATTGATACAGCGAACACTGAAGCTTTCTTT.

The CDR3 loop reads CASQQWTSSYEQYF. CDR3 sequence (DNA): TGTGCCAGCCAGCAGTGGACTAGCTCCTACGAGCAGTACTTC. The gene calls are TRBV28 and TRBJ2-7; TRBD2 matches 7 bases. J gave up 0 bases and V 8 bases, and 7 bases lay outside the gene matches. This CDR3 region has 14 residues. CDR1 is MDHEN, CDR2 SYDVKM, per germline.